This T cell receptor (beta chain) was captured in a study of early T cells in non-severe SARS-CoV-2 infection. Study-level information: Chains from this unsorted whole-blood bulk RNA could not be paired.

Attached unique molecular identifiers marked individual cDNA molecules. TCRdb redid the calling of the 5' RACE reads with MiXCR, one entry per CDR3 protein. Here the sample spans about 29,000 distinct CDR3 sequences, around 5.4% being singletons. Germline CDR1 is SGHTA and CDR2 is FQGNSA. Trimming took 5 bases from V and 0 from J, leaving 13 bases between them. This CDR3 is 16 amino acids long. The table lists this clonotype with a count of one. This may be a read error, as it is one base from a much larger clone. The chain has TRBV7-2 and TRBJ2-2; possible D gene TRBD1, 5 bases. The receptor comes from an adult who was a healthcare worker with PCR-confirmed SARS-CoV-2 infection or an uninfected control (not recorded which). Sequenced material: whole blood. The CDR3 nucleotides are TGTGCCAGCAGCCCTAGACAGTCTTCGAACACCGGGGAGCTGTTTTTT. Its translation: CASSPRQSSNTGELFF. The entire variable domain, with the rest obtained from reference TRBV7-2 and TRBJ2-2, is as follows: GAGVSQSPSNKVTEKGKDVELRCDPISGHTALYWYRQSLGQGLEFLIYFQGNSAPDKSGLPSDRFSAERTGGSVSTLTIQRTQQEDSAVYLCASSPRQSSNTGELFFGEGSRLTVL.